This T cell receptor beta chain stems from a study of low-dose radiotherapy and immunotherapy resistance in tumors. About the research overall: Per fraction, Cohort 1 was given 0.5 Gy every 2 weeks, for a total of 6.5 Gy. Given every two weeks, intravenous cyclophosphamide 200 mg/m2 preceded radiation and immunotherapy by one day.

Ten or more counts support this clonotype. cDNA synthesis used a TRAV/TRBV-specific primer set for both chains. TCR amplification involved approximately 20 PCR cycles with a constant-region primer and V-primer adapter. One entry per CDR3 protein results from TCRdb running MiXCR on the reads. This table has around 100,000 distinct CDR3 sequences, less than 25% appearing once. The CDR3 sequence is 14 residues long. V dropped 0 bases and J dropped 4 bases, with 8 bases sitting between them. CDR1 SGHRS and CDR2 YFSETQ come from the germline V gene. Time point here: after trial treatment. Sample treatment: LDRT plus nivolumab, ipilimumab, low-dose cyclophosphamide and aspirin (RACIN trial). As their treatment, donors received nivolumab, ipilimumab, aspirin, low-dose cyclophosphamide and low-dose radiotherapy. Tumors of eligible patients were advanced, solid and lacking tumor-infiltrating lymphocytes.

J is TRBJ2-4 and V is TRBV5-1, with D possibly being TRBD1 (6 bases). The specimen comprised PBMCs, sampled after low-dose radiotherapy plus immunotherapy. The clonotype originates from a male donor with prostate cancer. In DNA, the CDR3 is TGCGCCAGCAGCTTGGGGGGGCCTAAAAACATTCAGTACTTC. Its protein product is CASSLGGPKNIQYF.